Detailed here is one TCR beta chain. This record comes from a study of the immune and genomic landscape of osteosarcoma. The protocol was immunoSEQ multiplex PCR, while the TCRdb copy is restricted to in-frame clones and leaves out a portion. The sample lists fewer than 6,000 clones, 75% to 85% occurring once. Trimming pared 1 base from V and 4 bases from J, leaving 6 bases between. Germline CDR1 is SGHTS and CDR2 is YDEGEE. The CDR3 runs 13 residues. Primary, local recurrence and metastasis osteosarcoma tumors were taken after treatment from poor-prognosis patients. The chain employs TRBV5-8 and TRBJ1-5; D gene ambiguous. The specimen sequenced was osteosarcoma tumor tissue from the lung. This TCR was sampled from a human donor with osteosarcoma. Here the CDR3 DNA reads TGTGCCAGCAGCTTGCTTCGAAATCAGCCCCAGCATTTT. Its translation: CASSLLRNQPQHF.